These 10 T cell receptor beta chains were all obtained from the same sample, sequenced in a study of neurological immune-mediated disorders. Time point here: longitudinal time-point 3. MiXCR, applied by TCRdb to the 5' RACE reads, yields one record per CDR3 protein. There are roughly 100,000 distinct CDR3 sequences in the sample; approximately 10% occur only once, and under 4% lies in the top ten. The specimen sequenced was PBMCs. All receptors derive from a female donor with HTLV-1-associated myelopathy (HAM/TSP).

This clonotype came up many times. V and J are TRBV7-6 and TRBJ2-7; D unresolved. Deletions cut 2 bases from V and 5 bases from J, with 13 bases between. The CDR3 totals 14 residues. Germline-derived CDR1 and CDR2 are SGHVS and FNYEAQ. The CDR3 bases are TGTGCCAGCAGCTTATGGGGAAGTAGCAACGAGCAGTACTTC. Translation gives CASSLWGSSNEQYF. Full variable domain (rest looked up from reference TRBV7-6 and TRBJ2-7): GAGVSQSPRYKVTKRGQDVALRCDPISGHVSLYWYRQALGQGPEFLTYFNYEAQQDKSGLPNDRFSAERPEGSISTLTIQRTEQRDSAMYRCASSLWGSSNEQYFGPGTRLTVT.

This clonotype was counted many times. This chain links TRBV20-1 with TRBJ2-1, with 11 bases aligning to TRBD2. The CDR3 covers 16 residues. J was trimmed by 2 bases and V by 0 bases; bases with no gene match: 3. From germline, CDR1 is DFQATT and CDR2 SNEGSKA (reference sequence). DNA of the CDR3: TGCAGTGCTAGAGATCAACTAGCGGGGGCCTACAATGAGCAGTTCTTC. It yields the protein CSARDQLAGAYNEQFF.

This clonotype was detected many times. The gene calls are TRBV7-2 and TRBJ2-3; D gene unclear. This CDR3 has 14 amino acids. CDR1 SGHTA and CDR2 FQGNSA come from the germline V gene. Trimming cost V 2 bases and J 2 bases, with 8 bases left between them. CDR3 coding DNA: TGTGCCAGCAGCTTAATTGGTTTCACAGATACGCAGTATTTT. It codes for CASSLIGFTDTQYF.

This clonotype was found a few times. This chain connects TRBV4-1 to TRBJ2-7, with 7 nucleotides matching TRBD2. Germline V gene lookup returns CDR1 MGHRA and CDR2 YSYEKL. Losses at the gene ends were 4 bases for V and 2 bases for J; bases not matched to a gene: 14. This CDR3 is built from 17 residues. The CDR3: CASSRQDNGGGAYEQYF. CDR3 DNA sequence: TGCGCCAGCAGCCGCCAGGATAATGGCGGGGGTGCCTACGAGCAGTACTTC.

This clonotype was recorded many times. The chain couples TRBV20-1 to TRBJ2-2; 7 nucleotides match TRBD2. V dropped 1 base and J dropped 4; count of bases not matched to a gene: 12. The CDR3 sequence is 17 residues long. Looked up from germline, CDR1 is DFQATT and CDR2 is SNEGSKA (reference sequence). CDR3 coding DNA: TGCAGTGCTAGAGTGGTGGGGGGGGATCGGGCCACCGGGGAGCTGTTTTTT. It is translated as CSARVVGGDRATGELFF.

This chain connects TRBV12-3 or TRBV12-4 to TRBJ2-2; D remains ambiguous. Trimming took 6 bases from V and 4 from J, leaving 9 bases between them. CDR3 size: 13 residues. In DNA form, the CDR3 reads TGTGCCAGCAGACTGTTAAGCACCGGGGAGCTGTTTTTT. Amino acid sequence: CASRLLSTGELFF.

Notes on this clonotype: A much bigger clone sits one base away, suggesting this may be a read error. The chain links TRBV20-1 to TRBJ2-1, with D perhaps matching TRBD2 (5 bases). The V and J ends lost 3 bases and 5 bases respectively, with 14 bases between them. The CDR3 length is 14 residues. The germline CDR1 and CDR2 sequences are DFQATT and SNEGSKA (reference sequence). The CDR3 loop reads CSASVSGAHNEQFF. The DNA for the CDR3 is TGCAGTGCTAGTGTCAGCGGAGCTCACAATGAGCAGTTCTTC.

This clonotype was picked up many times. This chain connects TRBV6-1 to TRBJ1-4, with D perhaps TRBD1 (6 bases). V lost 5 bases to trimming and J lost 5 bases, with 15 bases between them. The V gene's germline CDR1 is MNHNS and CDR2 SASEGT. CDR3 length: 15 residues. CDR3 residues: CASSKTGTLNEKLFF. CDR3 coding DNA: TGTGCCAGCAGTAAGACCGGGACACTGAATGAAAAACTGTTTTTT.

This clonotype was observed at least ten times. The CDR3 nucleotides read TGCAGTGCCCGACCCGCGAACACCGGGGAGCTGTTTTTT. It yields the protein CSARPANTGELFF. V gene TRBV20-1 combines with J gene TRBJ2-2; D is unclear. Trimming cost V 6 bases and J 0 bases, with 8 bases left between them. CDR3 size: 13 residues. Germline assignment: CDR1 DFQATT and CDR2 SNEGSKA (reference sequence).

This clonotype was counted many times. V gene TRBV5-1 combines with J gene TRBJ2-3; D may be TRBD1 (6 bases). The CDR3 loop spans 17 amino acids. V dropped 4 bases and J dropped 3 bases, with 21 bases sitting between them. CDR1 is SGHRS, CDR2 YFSETQ, per germline. The CDR3 DNA reads TGCGCCAGCAGCCGTTTCCTTCGCAGGGGTAGTACAGATACGCAGTATTTT. It yields the protein CASSRFLRRGSTDTQYF.